The clone carrying this T cell receptor beta chain was detected only a few times. The data were obtained in a study of early T cells in non-severe SARS-CoV-2 infection. Each CDR3 protein is one row after TCRdb ran MiXCR on the 5' RACE reads. The sample has some 70,000 distinct CDR3 sequences, approximately 9.2% seen once. V lost 6 bases to trimming and J lost 6 bases; unmatched junction nucleotides: 6. Germline-derived CDR1 and CDR2 are SQVTM and ANQGSEA. This CDR3 contains 12 residues. The sequenced sample was whole blood. This receptor was identified in an adult who was a healthcare worker with PCR-confirmed SARS-CoV-2 infection or an uninfected control (not recorded which). The chain has TRBV29-1 and TRBJ2-5; 8 bases agree with TRBD1. The DNA of the CDR3 is TGCAGCGTGCAGGGGGCATGGAAGACCCAGTACTTC. Protein sequence: CSVQGAWKTQYF.